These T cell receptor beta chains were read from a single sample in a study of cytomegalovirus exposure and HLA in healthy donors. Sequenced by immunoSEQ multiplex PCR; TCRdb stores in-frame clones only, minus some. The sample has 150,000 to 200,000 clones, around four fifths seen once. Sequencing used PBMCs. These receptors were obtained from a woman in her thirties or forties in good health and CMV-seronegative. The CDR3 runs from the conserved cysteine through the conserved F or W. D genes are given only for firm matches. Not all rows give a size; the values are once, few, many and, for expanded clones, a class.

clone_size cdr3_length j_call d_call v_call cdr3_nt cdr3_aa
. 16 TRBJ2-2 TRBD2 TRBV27 TGTGCCAGTCGACCGGGACTAGCGGCTACCACCGGGGAGCTGTTTTTT CASRPGLAATTGELFF
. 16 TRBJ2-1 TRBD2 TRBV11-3 TGTGCCAGCAGCTTGGGTTGGGGGACTAGGATAAATGAGCAGTTCTTC CASSLGWGTRINEQFF
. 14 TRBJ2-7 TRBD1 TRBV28 TGTGCCAGCAGTTTAGGACAGGGAGCAGAGGAGCAGTACTTC CASSLGQGAEEQYF
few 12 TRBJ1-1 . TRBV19 TGTGCCACCATTCTGGGGCCCACTGAAGCTTTCTTT CATILGPTEAFF
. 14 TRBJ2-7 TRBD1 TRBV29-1 TGCAGCGTTACTACAGGGGTTACGGTCTACGAGCAGTACTTC CSVTTGVTVYEQYF
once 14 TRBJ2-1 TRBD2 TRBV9 TGTGCCAGCAGCCTAGGGAGGGCCTACAATGAGCAGTTCTTC CASSLGRAYNEQFF
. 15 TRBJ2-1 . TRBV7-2 TGTGCCAGCAGCTTAGGAGGTGCGGACTACAATGAGCAGTTCTTC CASSLGGADYNEQFF
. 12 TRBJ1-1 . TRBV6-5 TGTGCCAGCAGTGAGAGCCCGCACGAAGCTTTCTTT CASSESPHEAFF
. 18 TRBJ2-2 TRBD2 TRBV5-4 TGTGCCAGCAGCTCGGGGACTAGCGGGATCGCGAACACCGGGGAGCTGTTTTTT CASSSGTSGIANTGELFF
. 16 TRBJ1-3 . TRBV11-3 TGTGCCAGCAGCCCATCTACAGGGCTACCTGGAAACACCATATATTTT CASSPSTGLPGNTIYF
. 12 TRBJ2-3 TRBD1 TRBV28 TGTGCCAGCAGTCTACTACAGGGGACGCAGTATTTT CASSLLQGTQYF
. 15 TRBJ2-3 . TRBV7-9 TGTTCCAGCACTTCCCTAGGAGACCGCACAGATACGCAGTATTTT CSSTSLGDRTDTQYF
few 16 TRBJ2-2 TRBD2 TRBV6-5 TGTGCCAGCAGTTACTCCCCGGGAGGGGGTACTGGGGAGCTGTTTTTT CASSYSPGGGTGELFF
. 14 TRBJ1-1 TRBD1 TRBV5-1 TGCGCCAGCAGCCTAGGGGGCGAGGGCGCTGAAGCTTTCTTT CASSLGGEGAEAFF
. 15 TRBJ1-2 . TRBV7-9 TGTGCCAGCAGCTTAGAACAGGGCCCCAACTATGGCTACACCTTC CASSLEQGPNYGYTF
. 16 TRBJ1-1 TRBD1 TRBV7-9 TGTTCCAGCAGCAAAAGTCCGGACAGGGCGAACACTGAAGCTTTCTTT CSSSKSPDRANTEAFF
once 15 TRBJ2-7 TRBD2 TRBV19 TGTGCCAGTAGTATAGGAGGAAGCGGGACCTACGAGCAGTACTTC CASSIGGSGTYEQYF
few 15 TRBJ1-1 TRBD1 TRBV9 TGTGCCAGCAGCGGAGACAGGGATTTGAGAACTGAAGCTTTCTTT CASSGDRDLRTEAFF
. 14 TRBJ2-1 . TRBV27 TGTGCCAGCAGTCCCCGGACTGGCGGGAATGAGCAGTTCTTC CASSPRTGGNEQFF
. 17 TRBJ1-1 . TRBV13 TGTGCCAGCAGCCAATCCCGTACAGGTGCAATGAACACTGAAGCTTTCTTT CASSQSRTGAMNTEAFF
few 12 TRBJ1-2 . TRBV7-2 TGTGCCAGCAGCCTGGACACCCTGGCATCCACCTTC CASSLDTLASTF
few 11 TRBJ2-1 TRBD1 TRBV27 TGTGCCAGCAGTTCCGGGACAGGGTGGTTCTTC CASSSGTGWFF
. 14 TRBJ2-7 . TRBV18 TGTGCCAGCTCAAGCTCTGGGCGATCCTACGAGCAGTACTTC CASSSSGRSYEQYF
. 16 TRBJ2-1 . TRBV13 TGTGCCAGCAGCCCCCCCACGCTACTAACCAACAATGAGCAGTTCTTC CASSPPTLLTNNEQFF
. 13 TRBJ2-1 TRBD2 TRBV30 TGTGCCTGGAGCCTAGCGGTCAAAGATGAGCAGTTCTTC CAWSLAVKDEQFF
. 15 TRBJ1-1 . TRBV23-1 TGCGCCAGCAGTCAATCCAGGGACTGGGACACTGAAGCTTTCTTT CASSQSRDWDTEAFF
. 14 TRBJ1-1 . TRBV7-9 TGTGCCAGCAGCTTCTCGACAGAGAACACTGAAGCTTTCTTT CASSFSTENTEAFF
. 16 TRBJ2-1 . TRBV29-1 TGCAGCGTTGAAGGCAGACAGGCTCGGAGCTACAATGAGCAGTTCTTC CSVEGRQARSYNEQFF
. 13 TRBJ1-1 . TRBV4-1 TGCGCCAGCAGCCCGGGTGATACGACTGAAGCTTTCTTT CASSPGDTTEAFF
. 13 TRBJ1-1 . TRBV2 TGTGCCAGCAGTGAGACAGGCTACACTGAAACTTTCTTT CASSETGYTETFF
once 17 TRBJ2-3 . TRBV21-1 TGTGCCAGCAGCAGAAGCACTAGCGGGAGTGGAACAGATACGCAGTATTTT CASSRSTSGSGTDTQYF
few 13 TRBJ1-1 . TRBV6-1 TGTGCCAGCAGATCGGACAGGAACACTGAAGCTTTCTTT CASRSDRNTEAFF
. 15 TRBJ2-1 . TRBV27 TGTGCCAGCAGTTCCGGCAGCGGGTCCTACAATGAGCAGTTCTTC CASSSGSGSYNEQFF
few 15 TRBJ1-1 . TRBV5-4 TGTGCCGGATCTACTACAGGAATACTAAACACTGAAGCTTTCTTT CAGSTTGILNTEAFF
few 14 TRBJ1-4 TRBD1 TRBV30 TGTGCCTGGAGTGCTTCAAGGACAGGTGAAAAACTGTTTTTT CAWSASRTGEKLFF
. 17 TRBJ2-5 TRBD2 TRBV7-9 TGCGCCAGCAGCTTAGGACGGGAGGGAACCGACCAAGAGACCCAGTACTTC CASSLGREGTDQETQYF
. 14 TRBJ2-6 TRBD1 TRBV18 TGTGCCAGCTACAGGGGCTCTGGGGCCAACGTCCTGACTTTC CASYRGSGANVLTF
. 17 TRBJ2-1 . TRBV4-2 TGTGCCAGCAGCCAAGAGGCCGCTGTGGGAGGAACCTATGAGCAGTTCTTC CASSQEAAVGGTYEQFF
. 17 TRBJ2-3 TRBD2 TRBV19 TGTGCCAGTACGGTAGCGGGAGAGGTTATTAACACAGATACGCAGTATTTT CASTVAGEVINTDTQYF
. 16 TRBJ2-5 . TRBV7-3 TGTGCCAGCAGCCACCTGGGGGGAAAAGAAGCGGAGACCCAGTACTTC CASSHLGGKEAETQYF